Below are 32 T cell receptor beta chains sequenced from a single sample in a study of shared clonotypes between healthy human individuals. The protocol was immunoSEQ multiplex PCR, while the TCRdb copy is restricted to in-frame clones and leaves out a portion. The profile shows roughly 2 million clones, over 85% of them singletons. The sample consisted of naive CD4+ T cells sorted from blood. Subset denoted: CD45RA+ positively selected. These receptors were taken from a man younger than 35 in good health.

The chain joins TRBV30 to TRBJ2-7, with 11 bases fitting TRBD1. The germline V gene encodes CDR1 GTSNPN and CDR2 SVGIG (reference sequence). Unmatched junction bases numbered 5, after V lost 0 bases and J lost 7 bases. The CDR3 totals 14 residues. CDR3: CAWSVGQGAGEQYF. The DNA of the CDR3 is TGTGCCTGGAGTGTAGGACAGGGGGCGGGGGAGCAGTACTTC.

The chain combines TRBV7-2 with TRBJ2-1, with 9 bases identical to TRBD2. The CDR3 has 14 residues. After removal of 8 bases from V and 1 base from J, the junction contained 3 bases not matched to a gene. Germline assignment: CDR1 SGHTA and CDR2 FQGNSA. CDR3 sequence reads: CASGLAGSYNEQFF. In DNA, the CDR3 is TGTGCCAGCGGCCTAGCGGGGTCCTACAATGAGCAGTTCTTC.

V is TRBV27 and J is TRBJ2-3; 9 bases are shared with TRBD2. V lost 6 bases to trimming and J lost 2 bases; unmatched junction nucleotides: 6. The germline V gene encodes CDR1 MNHEY and CDR2 SMNVEV (reference sequence). This CDR3 spans 15 amino acids. The CDR3 DNA reads as TGTGCCAGCAGGTCTAGCGGGACGGTCACAGATACGCAGTATTTT. Translated: CASRSSGTVTDTQYF.

This clone was recorded once. The J gene is TRBJ2-3, the V gene TRBV10-3, with D possibly matching TRBD2 (6 bases). CDR3 length: 15 residues. The germline V gene has CDR1 ENHRY and CDR2 SYGVKD. The ends were cut back, 3 bases at V and 1 base at J, with 11 bases in the middle. CDR3 residues: CAISDRLVGTDTQYF. The CDR3 region has the DNA TGTGCCATCAGTGACAGACTAGTTGGCACAGATACGCAGTATTTT.

This chain uses TRBV30 with TRBJ1-2; possibly TRBD1 for D (5 bases). CDR1 and CDR2 from the germline V gene are GTSNPN and SVGIG (reference sequence). Between the trimmed V and J ends, which lost 2 bases and 12 bases, there was a span of 13 bases. This CDR3 comprises 11 residues. The chain's CDR3 is CAWSWQGEDTF. CDR3 sequence (DNA): TGTGCCTGGAGTTGGCAGGGCGAGGACACCTTC.

This rearrangement joins TRBV2 to TRBJ2-5, with a possible D match to TRBD2 (7 bases). The CDR3 totals 14 residues. Germline V gene sequence: CDR1 SNHLY, CDR2 FYNNEI. Trimming left V 7 bases short and J 5 bases short, with 17 bases between. The CDR3 sequence is CASMYGGAGETQYF. CDR3 bases: TGTGCCAGCATGTATGGGGGGGCCGGGGAGACCCAGTACTTC.

The chain has TRBV5-4 and TRBJ2-1; TRBD2 aligns across 13 bases. The CDR3 consists of 17 residues. V gave up 8 bases and J gave up 4 bases; unmatched junction bases: 12. Germline CDR1 and CDR2: SGHNT and YYREEE (reference sequence). The DNA of the CDR3 is TGTGCCAGTTCCGGTTCCGGGACTAGCGGGGTATACAATGAGCAGTTCTTC. This gives the protein CASSGSGTSGVYNEQFF.

This clone came up once. The rearrangement uses TRBV2 and TRBJ1-2, with D maybe TRBD1 (5 bases). V was shortened by 8 bases and J by 4 bases, with 17 bases between the two germline ends. This CDR3 is built from 14 residues. CDR1 and CDR2 (germline): SNHLY, FYNNEI. The CDR3 DNA is TGTGCCAGCGGAGGAGACAGAACGGGCTATGGCTACACCTTC. Translating gives CASGGDRTGYGYTF.

This clone was counted a single time. The chain is built from TRBV5-6 and TRBJ1-6; D is perhaps TRBD1 (5 bases). CDR3 length equals 17 residues. Germline CDR1 SGHDT, CDR2 YYEEEE. V shed 6 bases and J shed 7 bases, with 23 bases lying between them. The CDR3, as DNA: TGTGCCAGCACCGACTTGGCTCGGGGAAGGGGCAATTCACCCCTCCACTTT. Its protein is CASTDLARGRGNSPLHF.

V is TRBV14 and J is TRBJ2-6; no firm D call. The CDR3 runs 15 residues. CDR1 SGHDN and CDR2 FVKESK come from the germline V gene. The V end lost 2 bases, the J end lost 1 base, and 6 bases lay between the germline ends. The DNA of the CDR3 is TGTGCCAGCAGCCAATTTACATCTGGGGCCAACGTCCTGACTTTC. Translation gives CASSQFTSGANVLTF. The full variable domain, its missing parts supplied by reference TRBV14 and TRBJ2-6, is EAGVTQFPSHSVIEKGQTVTLRCDPISGHDNLYWYRRVMGKEIKFLLHFVKESKQDESGMPNNRFLAERTGGTYSTLKVQPAELEDSGVYFCASSQFTSGANVLTFGAGSRLTVL.

The chain is built from TRBV30 and TRBJ1-5; D is ambiguous. This CDR3 spans 13 amino acids. Germline V gene sequence: CDR1 GTSNPN, CDR2 SVGIG (reference sequence). Trimming cost V 3 bases and J 3 bases, with 9 bases left between them. CDR3 bases: TGTGCCTGGAGCAACGACCACAATCAGCCCCAGCATTTT. This sequence encodes CAWSNDHNQPQHF.

This chain uses TRBV6-6 with TRBJ1-1; TRBD1 aligns across 10 bases. V lost 5 bases, J lost 7 bases, and 10 bases stayed unmatched. Germline V lookup: CDR1 MNHNY, CDR2 SVGAGI (reference sequence). This CDR3 is built from 15 residues. CDR3 residues: CASSTMTGGFGEAFF. CDR3 DNA: TGTGCCAGCAGTACGATGACAGGGGGCTTTGGTGAAGCTTTCTTT.

V gene TRBV5-4 combines with J gene TRBJ2-5; the match to TRBD1 covers 8 bases. Trimming took 5 bases from V and 5 from J; bases not matched to a gene: 5. The CDR3 consists of 13 residues. The germline V gene has CDR1 SGHNT and CDR2 YYREEE (reference sequence). In nucleotides, the CDR3 is TGTGCCAGCAGGGAGACAGGGGTGGAGACCCAGTACTTC. It codes for CASRETGVETQYF.

This rearrangement joins TRBV27 to TRBJ1-2; D gene uncertain. CDR3 length: 12 residues. V dropped 4 bases and J dropped 8 bases, with 11 bases sitting between them. CDR1 and CDR2 (germline): MNHEY, SMNVEV (reference sequence). CDR3 nucleotide sequence: TGTGCCAGCAGTTCCCCGGGCGGCGGCTACACCTTC. Translation gives CASSSPGGGYTF.

The chain couples TRBV4-1 to TRBJ1-6; the D is unclear. Germline V CDR1 and CDR2: MGHRA, YSYEKL. This CDR3 comprises 14 residues. V was cut by 0 bases and J by 7 bases, with 7 bases left in between. The CDR3 loop reads CASSQEMANSPLHF. CDR3 coding DNA: TGCGCCAGCAGCCAAGAGATGGCGAATTCACCCCTCCACTTT.

The genes are TRBV5-1 and TRBJ1-5; D unclear. CDR1 SGHRS and CDR2 YFSETQ come from the germline V gene. V was cut by 0 bases and J by 1 base, with 11 bases left in between. CDR3 length: 16 amino acids. CDR3 nucleotide sequence: TGCGCCAGCAGCTTGGGGGCATCCGACAGCAATCAGCCCCAGCATTTT. Translation gives CASSLGASDSNQPQHF.

CDR3 protein: CSVGGGLAVVYNEQFF. DNA of the CDR3: TGCAGCGTTGGAGGGGGACTAGCGGTAGTCTACAATGAGCAGTTCTTC. This chain links TRBV29-1 with TRBJ2-1; 11 bases agree with TRBD2. V was pared by 4 bases and J by 3 bases, with 8 bases of the junction left unmatched. Germline V gene sequence: CDR1 SQVTM, CDR2 ANQGSEA. The CDR3 has 16 residues.

As to this clone: Other DNA sequences from this sample encode an identical CDR3 as well. The chain employs TRBV7-2 and TRBJ2-7, with 8 bases lining up with TRBD1. CDR3 length: 14 residues. Germline V lookup: CDR1 SGHTA, CDR2 FQGNSA. Unmatched junction bases numbered 4, after V lost 5 bases and J lost 1 base. CDR3 residues: CASSQQGASYEQYF. The CDR3 nucleotides are TGTGCCAGCAGCCAGCAGGGGGCGTCCTACGAGCAGTACTTC.

Points on this clone: In the same sample, other DNA sequences code for this CDR3. This chain connects TRBV30 to TRBJ1-2, with D maybe TRBD1 (6 bases). V lost 3 bases to trimming and J lost 2 bases, with 13 bases between them. Germline CDR1 and CDR2: GTSNPN and SVGIG (reference sequence). CDR3 length: 14 residues. In nucleotides, the CDR3 is TGTGCCTGGAGCTCGCAGGGGTCCAACTATGGCTACACCTTC. This translates into CAWSSQGSNYGYTF.

The sample holds a few counts of this clone. The rearrangement uses TRBV6-5 and TRBJ1-2; TRBD1 is a possible D gene (5 bases). Trimming took off 7 bases at V and 4 bases at J, with 13 bases between the two ends. This CDR3 contains 13 residues. Germline assignment: CDR1 MNHEY and CDR2 SVGAGI. The CDR3 DNA reads TGTGCCAGCATGTCGCAGGGTGGCTATGGCTACACCTTC. Translation: CASMSQGGYGYTF.

The rearrangement links TRBV19 to TRBJ2-5; no definite D call. The CDR3 length is 16 residues. Deletions cut 1 base from V and 2 bases from J, with 14 bases between. Per the germline V gene, CDR1 is LNHDA and CDR2 is SQIVND (reference sequence). DNA of the CDR3: TGTGCCAGTAGTATAGCTTTCCAGAGGTCGCAAGAGACCCAGTACTTC. Protein: CASSIAFQRSQETQYF.

This clone was observed once. This chain uses TRBV12-5 with TRBJ1-1, with D unclear. The V gene's germline CDR1 is LGHNT and CDR2 FRNRAP. Trimming took off 2 bases at V and 4 bases at J, with 8 bases between the two ends. The CDR3 has 13 residues. The CDR3 is CASGLIVGTEAFF. The CDR3 DNA follows: TGTGCTAGTGGTTTGATCGTCGGCACTGAAGCTTTCTTT.

The genes are TRBV6-5 and TRBJ2-7; 7 bases are a match to TRBD1. The V segment lost 5 bases and the J segment 6 bases; nucleotides outside the gene matches: 4. This CDR3 region has 12 residues. Germline CDR1 and CDR2: MNHEY and SVGAGI. CDR3: CASSRTGVEQYF. As DNA, the CDR3 is TGTGCCAGCAGTAGAACAGGGGTCGAGCAGTACTTC.

The CDR3 nucleotides are TGTGCCAGCAGATTGGACCGGCAGTATAATTCACCCCTCCACTTT. The encoded protein is CASRLDRQYNSPLHF. The V and J genes are TRBV6-8 and TRBJ1-6, with unresolved D. The V gene lost 6 bases and the J gene lost 4 bases, with 13 bases spanning the gap. CDR1 is MNHGY and CDR2 is SAAAGT in the germline V gene. The length of the CDR3 is 15 residues.

The CDR3 nucleotides are TGTGCCACCAGCAGAGAGGGACAGGGGGCAAAAAAGGCACCCCTCCACTTT. As protein: CATSREGQGAKKAPLHF. This rearrangement joins TRBV15 to TRBJ1-6; the match to TRBD1 covers 12 bases. V dropped 0 bases and J dropped 11; count of bases not matched to a gene: 8. Germline V gene lookup returns CDR1 LNHNV and CDR2 YYDKDF (reference sequence). The CDR3 length is 17 residues.

The rearrangement links TRBV6-1 to TRBJ2-1; D assignment may be TRBD1 or TRBD2 (5 bases each). Trimming pared 6 bases from V and 1 base from J, leaving 7 bases between. Germline CDR1 reads MNHNS; CDR2 reads SASEGT. The CDR3 is 13 residues long. CDR3 in DNA: TGTGCCAGCAGGGGACGTTCCTACAATGAGCAGTTCTTC. It is translated as CASRGRSYNEQFF.

The chain is built from TRBV7-2 and TRBJ2-2; D may be TRBD1 (7 bases). Deletions cut 4 bases from V and 0 bases from J, with 12 bases between. Germline V lookup: CDR1 SGHTA, CDR2 FQGNSA. The CDR3 length is 16 residues. This chain's CDR3 is CASSSGGTANTGELFF. For the CDR3, the DNA is TGTGCCAGCAGCTCAGGCGGGACAGCGAACACCGGGGAGCTGTTTTTT.

The chain is built from TRBV7-2 and TRBJ2-1, with 10 bases that match TRBD2. Per the germline V gene, CDR1 is SGHTA and CDR2 is FQGNSA. The CDR3 totals 13 residues. The ends lost 4 bases at V and 7 bases at J; junction bases unmatched: 1. In nucleotides, the CDR3 is TGTGCCAGCAGCTGGACTAGCGGTAATGAGCAGTTCTTC. This sequence encodes CASSWTSGNEQFF.

J is TRBJ1-2 and V is TRBV19; D is unresolved. Germline V gene data show CDR1 as LNHDA and CDR2 as SQIVND (reference sequence). V was pared by 5 bases and J by 6 bases, with 10 bases between. This CDR3 has 12 residues. CDR3: CASSVRDHGYTF. In DNA, the CDR3 is TGTGCCAGTAGTGTCAGAGATCATGGCTACACCTTC.

This chain connects TRBV27 to TRBJ2-7; TRBD1 or TRBD2 may be the D gene (7 bases each). Germline CDR1 MNHEY, CDR2 SMNVEV (reference sequence). V dropped 4 bases and J dropped 6 bases, with 16 bases sitting between them. This CDR3 region has 14 residues. CDR3 bases: TGTGCCAGCAGTTCCCCCATCAGGGGGGGCGAGCAGTACTTC. Encoded protein: CASSSPIRGGEQYF.

The V and J genes are TRBV4-3 and TRBJ2-3; D tentatively reads TRBD1 or TRBD2 (5 bases each). This CDR3 has 16 amino acids. Germline V lookup: CDR1 LGHNA, CDR2 YSLEER. V lost 1 base and J lost 3, with 14 bases in between. This CDR3 is CASSQGGFFATDTQYF. CDR3 in DNA: TGCGCCAGCAGCCAAGGGGGGTTTTTCGCTACAGATACGCAGTATTTT.

V is TRBV4-3 and J is TRBJ2-6; 8 bases are shared with TRBD1. CDR1 and CDR2 (germline): LGHNA, YSLEER. The CDR3 sequence is 16 residues long. Trimming took 4 bases from V and 2 from J; bases not matched to a gene: 4. CDR3 sequence: CASSPGQGTGANVLTF. In DNA form, the CDR3 reads TGCGCCAGCAGCCCCGGACAGGGAACTGGGGCCAACGTCCTGACTTTC.